One sample yielded the 29 T cell receptor beta chains listed below, sequenced in a study of OX40 agonist ivuxolimab in advanced cancers. Clones were read by immunoSEQ multiplex PCR, and TCRdb kept only the in-frame ones, dropping some. The sample shows about 80,000 clones, 94% of them seen only once. The source was CD4+ or CD8+ T cells sorted from blood, collected in a trial of the OX40 agonist ivuxolimab. These receptors were collected from an adult with an advanced solid tumor such as melanoma, head and neck, liver or kidney cancer.

This rearrangement joins TRBV27 to TRBJ2-7, with TRBD1 matching over 10 bases. The germline V gene has CDR1 MNHEY and CDR2 SMNVEV (reference sequence). The length of the CDR3 is 14 residues. V was pared by 6 bases and J by 2 bases, with 4 bases of the junction left unmatched. CDR3 in amino acids: CASRPGTGAYEQYF. In nucleotides, the CDR3 is TGTGCCAGCAGGCCCGGGACAGGGGCCTACGAGCAGTACTTC.

The gene calls are TRBV9 and TRBJ1-4; possible D gene TRBD1, 6 bases. The V and J ends lost 0 bases and 3 bases respectively, with 9 bases between them. Germline lookup yields CDR1 SGDLS and CDR2 YYNGEE. This CDR3 spans 15 amino acids. In DNA form, the CDR3 reads TGTGCCAGCAGCGTAGGATCAGGGGCTAATGAAAAACTGTTTTTT. As protein: CASSVGSGANEKLFF.

A note on this clone: Other nucleotide sequences from this sample produce the same CDR3. V and J are TRBV6-6 and TRBJ2-7; D uncertain. The CDR3 consists of 11 residues. The V gene lost 3 bases and the J gene lost 2 bases, with 2 bases spanning the gap. Germline V gene data show CDR1 as MNHNY and CDR2 as SVGAGI (reference sequence). This CDR3 is CASSYTYEQYF. In DNA form, the CDR3 reads TGTGCCAGCAGTTATACCTACGAGCAGTACTTC.

The chain has TRBV4-3 and TRBJ2-7, with 11 bases identical to TRBD2. Germline values: CDR1 LGHNA, CDR2 YSLEER. V gave up 0 bases and J gave up 5 bases; unmatched junction bases: 12. The CDR3 consists of 18 residues. The CDR3 here is CASSQDPGTSGGRDEQYF. In nucleotides, the CDR3 is TGCGCCAGCAGCCAAGATCCCGGGACTAGCGGAGGGCGGGACGAGCAGTACTTC.

This chain links TRBV11-3 with TRBJ1-1; 9 positions agree with TRBD1. V was clipped by 5 bases and J by 4 bases; unmatched bases: 5. Germline CDR1 is SGHNT and CDR2 is YENEEA. The CDR3 has 14 residues. CDR3 DNA: TGTGCCAGCAGCGCAACAGGGGGCCTCACTGAAGCTTTCTTT. The encoded protein is CASSATGGLTEAFF.

V and J are TRBV27 and TRBJ2-2; TRBD2 aligns across 12 bases. Germline V gene sequence: CDR1 MNHEY, CDR2 SMNVEV (reference sequence). The trim removed 5 bases at V and 4 bases at J, leaving 5 bases unmatched. This CDR3 spans 16 amino acids. This CDR3 reads CASSTATSGSTGELFF. The CDR3 nucleotides read TGTGCCAGCAGTACAGCGACTAGCGGGAGCACCGGGGAGCTGTTTTTT.

The chain uses TRBV30 and TRBJ2-2; the D is unclear. Germline assignment: CDR1 GTSNPN and CDR2 SVGIG (reference sequence). The V and J ends lost 0 bases and 7 bases respectively, with 6 bases between them. The CDR3 is 12 residues long. As DNA, the CDR3 is TGTGCCTGGAGTGTCGGTGGCGGGGAGCTGTTTTTT. It specifies CAWSVGGGELFF.

The V call is TRBV15, the J call TRBJ1-3; 8 bases line up with TRBD1. This CDR3 region has 14 residues. Losses at the gene ends were 0 bases for V and 8 bases for J; bases not matched to a gene: 3. CDR1 is LNHNV and CDR2 is YYDKDF in the germline V gene (reference sequence). In DNA form, the CDR3 reads TGTGCCACCAGCAGAGACAGGGGGCTAGACACCATATATTTT. Amino acid sequence: CATSRDRGLDTIYF.

The rearrangement links TRBV7-9 to TRBJ1-3, with D unresolved. Germline V CDR1 and CDR2: SEHNR, FQNEAQ (reference sequence). CDR3 length: 12 residues. V lost 4 bases to trimming and J lost 7 bases, with 8 bases between them. The CDR3 DNA follows: TGTGCCAGCAGCTCAACCGTGAACACCATATATTTT. Its protein product is CASSSTVNTIYF.

CDR3 in amino acids: CASSPKTGKTSGYEQYF. For the CDR3, the DNA is TGTGCCAGCAGCCCCAAAACAGGGAAAACTAGCGGATACGAGCAGTACTTC. V usage is TRBV7-8 and J usage is TRBJ2-7; 8 bases align to TRBD2. Per germline, CDR1 SGHVS and CDR2 FQNEAQ. This CDR3 has 17 residues. The trim removed 5 bases at V and 4 bases at J, leaving 16 bases unmatched.

This clone was picked up one time. The V call is TRBV7-9, the J call TRBJ2-7; D is unresolved. From germline, CDR1 is SEHNR and CDR2 FQNEAQ (reference sequence). The germline V and J ends were trimmed by 7 bases and 4 bases, with 11 bases remaining between them. There are 12 residues in the CDR3. In DNA form, the CDR3 reads TGTGCCAGCACCCTCCCAGTATACGAGCAGTACTTC. It encodes CASTLPVYEQYF. The full variable domain, rest sourced from reference TRBV7-9 and TRBJ2-7, is DTGVSQNPRHKITKRGQNVTFRCDPISEHNRLYWYRQTLGQGPEFLTYFQNEAQLEKSRLLSDRFSAERPKGSFSTLEIQRTEQGDSAMYLCASTLPVYEQYFGPGTRLTVT.

V is TRBV7-8 and J is TRBJ2-3, with 11 bases aligning to TRBD2. Germline values: CDR1 SGHVS, CDR2 FQNEAQ. The CDR3 has 18 residues. The V segment lost 3 bases and the J segment 4 bases; nucleotides outside the gene matches: 12. The CDR3 bases are TGTGCCAGCAGCTTGGATTCCTTACTAGCGGGAGAGGCAGATACGCAGTATTTT. Residues: CASSLDSLLAGEADTQYF.

This chain uses TRBV30 with TRBJ1-1; no clear D. The V gene's germline CDR1 is GTSNPN and CDR2 SVGIG (reference sequence). This CDR3 spans 11 amino acids. Trimming left V 0 bases short and J 4 bases short, with 3 bases between. The DNA of the CDR3 is TGTGCCTGGAGTGTCCCCACTGAAGCTTTCTTT. It codes for CAWSVPTEAFF.

The rearrangement joins TRBV9 to TRBJ2-7, with 10 bases fitting TRBD2. This CDR3 has 15 residues. Germline CDR1 and CDR2: SGDLS and YYNGEE. V was clipped by 0 bases and J by 4 bases; unmatched bases: 4. DNA of the CDR3: TGTGCCAGCAGCGTAGGGGCTAGCGGGAGTTACGAGCAGTACTTC. Residues: CASSVGASGSYEQYF. Together with reference TRBV9 and TRBJ2-7, the CDR3 gives the full variable domain: DSGVTQTPKHLITATGQRVTLRCSPRSGDLSVYWYQQSLDQGLQFLIQYYNGEERAKGNILERFSAQQFPDLHSELNLSSLELGDSALYFCASSVGASGSYEQYFGPGTRLTVT.

The chain uses TRBV7-3 and TRBJ2-3; 10 nucleotides agree with TRBD1. The junction had 3 bases not matched to a gene; V was cut back by 4 bases and J by 5 bases. Germline CDR1 SGHTA, CDR2 FQGTGA. The CDR3 sequence is 14 residues long. In nucleotides, the CDR3 is TGTGCCAGCAGCTCGGGACAGGGGAGAGATACGCAGTATTTT. Encoded protein: CASSSGQGRDTQYF.

The chain links TRBV5-4 to TRBJ2-7, with TRBD2 identical over 9 bases. The germline V gene encodes CDR1 SGHNT and CDR2 YYREEE (reference sequence). This CDR3 spans 15 amino acids. V shed 4 bases and J 3 bases; nucleotides not matched to a gene: 8. Here the CDR3 reads CASSPPGLALYEQYF. CDR3 nucleotide sequence: TGTGCCAGCAGCCCGCCAGGACTAGCGCTCTACGAGCAGTACTTC.

The CDR3 nucleotides read TGTGCCAGCAGCTTGTTCGGACGCAATCAGCCCCAGCATTTT. This codes for CASSLFGRNQPQHF. V gene TRBV5-6 combines with J gene TRBJ1-5; unclear D gene. This CDR3 has 14 amino acids. CDR1 is SGHDT, CDR2 YYEEEE, per germline. The V and J ends lost 1 base and 2 bases respectively, with 7 bases between them. Together with reference TRBV5-6 and TRBJ1-5, the CDR3 gives the full variable domain: DAGVTQSPTHLIKTRGQQVTLRCSPKSGHDTVSWYQQALGQGPQFIFQYYEEEERQRGNFPDRFSGHQFPNYSSELNVNALLLGDSALYLCASSLFGRNQPQHFGDGTRLSIL.

This chain links TRBV6-5 with TRBJ1-4; tentative D call: TRBD1 (5 bases). The CDR3 spans 15 residues. Germline V gene lookup returns CDR1 MNHEY and CDR2 SVGAGI. V lost 6 bases and J lost 6, with 17 bases in between. DNA for the CDR3: TGTGCCAGCAGGCCCGACAGACGCGGATATGAAAAACTGTTTTTT. This sequence encodes CASRPDRRGYEKLFF.

The chain employs TRBV18 and TRBJ2-1, with a tentative D call TRBD2 (5 bases). This CDR3 contains 17 residues. Looked up from germline, CDR1 is KGHSH and CDR2 is LQKENI. The germline V and J ends were trimmed by 3 bases and 6 bases, with 21 bases remaining between them. Here the CDR3 reads CASSPQLVRESPNEQFF. The CDR3 DNA follows: TGTGCCAGCTCACCCCAGTTGGTTCGGGAATCTCCCAATGAGCAGTTCTTC.

This rearrangement joins TRBV30 to TRBJ2-5; D is possibly TRBD1 or TRBD2 (5 bases each). V was clipped by 4 bases and J by 1 base, with 13 bases between them. Germline V lookup: CDR1 GTSNPN, CDR2 SVGIG (reference sequence). The CDR3 sequence is 14 residues long. The CDR3 sequence is CAWTYVGGQETQYF. In DNA form, the CDR3 reads TGTGCCTGGACCTATGTTGGGGGCCAAGAGACCCAGTACTTC.

In this sample, this clone turned up once. The chain combines TRBV4-1 with TRBJ2-1; tentative D call: TRBD2 (5 bases). Germline V CDR1 and CDR2: MGHRA, YSYEKL. The CDR3 covers 15 residues. The ends were cut back, 5 bases at V and 0 bases at J, with 11 bases in the middle. CDR3 loop: CASSGERSSYNEQFF. Here the CDR3 DNA reads TGCGCCAGCAGCGGGGAGAGGAGCTCCTACAATGAGCAGTTCTTC.

The rearrangement uses TRBV19 and TRBJ2-1, with TRBD2 identical over 9 bases. The junction had 0 bases not matched to a gene; V was cut back by 3 bases and J by 0 bases. Germline lookup yields CDR1 LNHDA and CDR2 SQIVND (reference sequence). CDR3 length: 15 amino acids. The CDR3 reads CASSISGSSYNEQFF. The DNA of the CDR3 is TGTGCCAGTAGTATTAGCGGGAGCTCCTACAATGAGCAGTTCTTC.

This chain links TRBV13 with TRBJ2-7; TRBD1 agrees at 7 bases. The CDR3 spans 17 residues. In germline, CDR1 is PRHDT, CDR2 FYEKMQ (reference sequence). V shed 4 bases, J shed 0 bases, and the junction held 12 bases outside the gene matches. The CDR3 DNA reads TGTGCCAGCAGCTCCCGGGCTACCGGGACAGACTCCTACGAGCAGTACTTC. Protein sequence: CASSSRATGTDSYEQYF.

The chain joins TRBV6-5 to TRBJ2-1; D assignment may be TRBD1 or TRBD2 (5 bases each). This CDR3 has 14 residues. Germline V lookup: CDR1 MNHEY, CDR2 SVGAGI. Trimming removed 6 bases at V and 4 bases at J, with 13 bases between. For the CDR3, the DNA is TGTGCCAGCAGCCTGGGACCCGGGTACAATGAGCAGTTCTTC. It yields the protein CASSLGPGYNEQFF.

V is TRBV19 and J is TRBJ1-2; 7 bases fit TRBD1. The CDR3 sequence is 14 residues long. Per germline, CDR1 LNHDA and CDR2 SQIVND (reference sequence). Trimming removed 4 bases from V and 2 bases from J; junction bases left unmatched: 4. The CDR3 sequence: CASSTLTGNYGYTF. CDR3 sequence (DNA): TGTGCCAGTAGTACCCTGACAGGGAACTATGGCTACACCTTC.

The chain uses TRBV4-1 and TRBJ2-7, with 14 bases identical to TRBD2. Per the germline V gene, CDR1 is MGHRA and CDR2 is YSYEKL. This CDR3 contains 16 residues. V lost 4 bases, J lost 2 bases, and 4 bases stayed unmatched. The CDR3 is CASSPQGLAGAYEQYF. CDR3 DNA: TGCGCCAGCAGCCCCCAGGGACTAGCGGGGGCCTACGAGCAGTACTTC.

The rearrangement links TRBV4-1 to TRBJ2-7, with 13 bases that match TRBD2. CDR1 MGHRA and CDR2 YSYEKL come from the germline V gene. Trimming at V came to 4 bases and at J to 7 bases, leaving 7 bases not matched to a gene. The CDR3 contains 15 residues. CDR3 amino acids: CASSRGLAGVREQYF. For the CDR3, the DNA is TGCGCCAGCAGCCGAGGACTAGCGGGAGTCCGAGAGCAGTACTTC.

V is TRBV12-5 and J is TRBJ2-3; TRBD2 matches 13 bases. The CDR3 loop spans 17 amino acids. Germline V CDR1 and CDR2: LGHNT, FRNRAP. J lost 1 base, V lost 4 bases, and 5 bases had no gene match. CDR3 nucleotides: TGTGCTAGTGGTTCGTTGGGGACTAGCGGGGGCACAGATACGCAGTATTTT. This translates into CASGSLGTSGGTDTQYF. The whole variable domain, remainder taken from reference TRBV12-5 and TRBJ2-3, is DARVTQTPRHKVTEMGQEVTMRCQPILGHNTVFWYRQTMMQGLELLAYFRNRAPLDDSGMPKDRFSAEMPDATLATLKIQPSEPRDSAVYFCASGSLGTSGGTDTQYFGPGTRLTVL.

J is TRBJ1-1 and V is TRBV29-1; a possible D gene is TRBD1 (5 bases). The CDR3 runs 12 residues. Trimming removed 2 bases at V and 3 bases at J, with 7 bases between. The germline CDR1 and CDR2 sequences are SQVTM and ANQGSEA. DNA of the CDR3: TGCAGCGTTGAAATAGGGGACACTGAAGCTTTCTTT. It is translated as CSVEIGDTEAFF.